These 14 T cell receptor beta chains came from one sample sequenced in a study of molecular identifiers for immune sequencing clone quantification (dated by TCRdb to 2017 to 2018). Library construction relied on PCR. The listed sequencing device is Illumina MiSeq. The raw public reads went through TCRdb reprocessing: fastp at Q25, MiXCR clone calling, in-frame beta chains kept. Rows with one shared CDR3 protein collapse into an entry with the most common genes and DNA. The sample table lists about 19,000 distinct CDR3 sequences, 21% of them with a count of one. 5% to 7% of the sample belongs to the ten largest clones. Sequencing input: naive CD8+ T cells from blood, with Jurkat cell RNA spiked in. According to the study, the label for this sample's cell subset or site signals: FACS-sorted CD8+CD4-CCR7+CD45RA+ naive T cells. The receptors originated from a human donor in good health. Some libraries in this study had Jurkat cell RNA spiked in.

As for this clonotype: This sequence may be a read error, since a much larger clone differs from it by one base. CDR3 sequence reads: CVSSLVGYEQYF. The CDR3 DNA sequence: TGTGTCAGCAGTTTAGTGGGATACGAGCAGTACTTC. The rearrangement links TRBV12-3 or TRBV12-4 to TRBJ2-7; D gene uncertain. The length of the CDR3 is 12 residues.

This clonotype was counted at least ten times. The chain links TRBV27 to TRBJ2-5, with 8 bases identical to TRBD1. The V gene end was trimmed by 8 bases and the J gene end by 5 bases; junction bases not matched to a gene: 13. Germline V CDR1 and CDR2: MNHEY, SMNVEV (reference sequence). The CDR3 has 15 amino acids. CDR3 in DNA: TGTGCCAGCCTCCCGAGGACAGGGACCCGGGAGACCCAGTACTTC. Protein product: CASLPRTGTRETQYF.

V is TRBV5-1 and J is TRBJ2-3; 7 bases align to TRBD2. V gave up 1 base and J gave up 2 bases; unmatched junction bases: 19. The CDR3 contains 20 residues. Germline CDR1 and CDR2: SGHRS and YFSETQ. The DNA of the CDR3 is TGCGCCAGCAGCTTGTTTAGCGTGGGAGAAGCGGGGCTCCCCACAGATACGCAGTATTTT. This translates into CASSLFSVGEAGLPTDTQYF. The complete variable domain, with remaining parts taken from reference TRBV5-1 and TRBJ2-3, reads KAGVTQTPRYLIKTRGQQVTLSCSPISGHRSVSWYQQTPGQGLQFLFEYFSETQRNKGNFPGRFSGRQFSNSRSEMNVSTLELGDSALYLCASSLFSVGEAGLPTDTQYFGPGTRLTVL.

This clonotype was picked up many times. The V call is TRBV27, the J call TRBJ1-5; the D is unclear. The CDR3 is 12 amino acids. V was cut by 2 bases and J by 8 bases, with 7 bases left in between. CDR1 is MNHEY and CDR2 is SMNVEV in the germline V gene (reference sequence). The CDR3 loop is CASSLMWEPQHF. CDR3 nucleotide sequence: TGTGCCAGCAGTTTAATGTGGGAGCCCCAGCATTTT.

The table lists this clonotype with many counts. The V call is TRBV7-9, the J call TRBJ2-2; 10 bases are shared with TRBD2. With 2 bases clipped from V and 5 bases from J, the junction kept 2 bases outside the gene matches. The CDR3 has 15 residues. Germline assignment: CDR1 SEHNR and CDR2 FQNEAQ (reference sequence). The CDR3 protein is CASSLTSGDTGELFF. Here the CDR3 DNA reads TGTGCCAGCAGCTTAACTAGCGGGGATACCGGGGAGCTGTTTTTT.

This clonotype appeared many times. The V call is TRBV7-9, the J call TRBJ2-7; 8 nucleotides align to TRBD1. Unmatched junction bases numbered 1, after V lost 5 bases and J lost 4 bases. Germline V gene sequence: CDR1 SEHNR, CDR2 FQNEAQ (reference sequence). The CDR3 loop spans 12 amino acids. CDR3 region: CASSGQGYEQYF. The CDR3 DNA sequence: TGTGCCAGCAGCGGACAGGGTTACGAGCAGTACTTC.

This clonotype was detected only a few times. This chain links TRBV9 with TRBJ2-3; the D call may be TRBD1 or TRBD2 (5 bases each). The V gene lost 1 base and the J gene lost 2 bases, with 17 bases spanning the gap. This CDR3 has 17 residues. Looked up from germline, CDR1 is SGDLS and CDR2 is YYNGEE. As DNA, the CDR3 is TGTGCCAGCAGCGTACCCTCCCGGGGACGACACACAGATACGCAGTATTTT. Protein: CASSVPSRGRHTDTQYF.

By share, this clonotype ranks as medium-sized (0.01 to 0.1%). The genes are TRBV27 and TRBJ2-1; 7 bases align to TRBD2. Germline V gene sequence: CDR1 MNHEY, CDR2 SMNVEV (reference sequence). The V gene end was trimmed by 2 bases and the J gene end by 1 base; junction bases not matched to a gene: 2. The CDR3 contains 15 residues. The DNA of the CDR3 is TGTGCCAGCAGTTTAACGGGGGGTTCCTACAATGAGCAGTTCTTC. Protein: CASSLTGGSYNEQFF.

This clonotype is termed medium-sized. This rearrangement joins TRBV15 to TRBJ2-3; 7 nucleotides align to TRBD2. V trimming: 4 bases; J trimming: 4 bases; junction bases outside the gene matches: 8. The CDR3 sequence is 15 residues long. Germline V gives CDR1 LNHNV, CDR2 YYDKDF (reference sequence). CDR3: CATSTSGTSADTQYF. CDR3 DNA: TGTGCCACCAGCACTAGCGGAACTAGCGCAGATACGCAGTATTTT.

This clonotype has more than one count but fewer than ten. J is TRBJ2-1 and V is TRBV4-3, with TRBD2 identical over 11 bases. Germline V gene data show CDR1 as LGHNA and CDR2 as YSLEER. This CDR3 has 18 residues. The junction had 9 bases not matched to a gene; V was cut back by 1 base and J by 4 bases. The CDR3 protein is CASSQAFVLAGGYNEQFF. The CDR3 DNA reads TGCGCCAGCAGCCAAGCCTTCGTTCTAGCGGGAGGATACAATGAGCAGTTCTTC.

This clonotype was observed many times. This sequence joins TRBV20-1 and TRBJ2-1, with 9 bases fitting TRBD2. Trimming removed 3 bases from V and 9 bases from J; junction bases left unmatched: 12. CDR1 is DFQATT and CDR2 is SNEGSKA in the germline V gene (reference sequence). The CDR3 totals 15 residues. CDR3 region: CSARNNHLAGAEQFF. The CDR3 nucleotides read TGCAGTGCTAGGAACAATCATTTAGCGGGAGCTGAGCAGTTCTTC.

The chain has TRBV28 and TRBJ2-7, with 11 bases fitting TRBD2. The CDR3 spans 18 residues. The V and J ends lost 5 bases and 1 base, in that order; junction bases with no gene match: 13. Per the germline V gene, CDR1 is MDHEN and CDR2 is SYDVKM. CDR3 residues: CASSPRGLAGGKSYEQYF. The CDR3 coding sequence is TGTGCCAGCAGTCCTCGTGGACTAGCGGGCGGCAAATCCTACGAGCAGTACTTC. The full variable domain, in which reference TRBV28 and TRBJ2-7 provide the parts outside the CDR3, is DVKVTQSSRYLVKRTGEKVFLECVQDMDHENMFWYRQDPGLGLRLIYFSYDVKMKEKGDIPEGYSVSREKKERFSLILESASTNQTSMYLCASSPRGLAGGKSYEQYFGPGTRLTVT.

Notes on this clonotype: One base away lies a much larger clone, so this may be a sequencing read error. The conserved final phenylalanine or tryptophan is absent from the CDR3, which likely points to a read error. The genes are TRBV7-9 and TRBJ2-7, with 8 nucleotides matching TRBD1. V gave up 6 bases and J gave up 6 bases; unmatched junction bases: 4. Germline lookup yields CDR1 SEHNR and CDR2 FQNEAQ (reference sequence). The CDR3 contains 12 residues. CDR3 in amino acids: CASSRDRGEQYL. The CDR3 coding sequence is TGTGCCAGCAGTCGAGACAGGGGCGAGCAGTACCTC.

On this clonotype: The CDR3 does not close with the conserved phenylalanine or tryptophan, likely indicating a read error. The chain is built from TRBV28 and TRBJ2-7; maybe TRBD2 (5 bases). In germline, CDR1 is MDHEN, CDR2 SYDVKM. V dropped 2 bases and J dropped 5 bases, with 16 bases sitting between them. CDR3 length: 15 residues. DNA for the CDR3: TGTGCCAGCAGTTTAATTAATAGTGGGAGCCACGAGCAGTACCTC. This encodes CASSLINSGSHEQYL.